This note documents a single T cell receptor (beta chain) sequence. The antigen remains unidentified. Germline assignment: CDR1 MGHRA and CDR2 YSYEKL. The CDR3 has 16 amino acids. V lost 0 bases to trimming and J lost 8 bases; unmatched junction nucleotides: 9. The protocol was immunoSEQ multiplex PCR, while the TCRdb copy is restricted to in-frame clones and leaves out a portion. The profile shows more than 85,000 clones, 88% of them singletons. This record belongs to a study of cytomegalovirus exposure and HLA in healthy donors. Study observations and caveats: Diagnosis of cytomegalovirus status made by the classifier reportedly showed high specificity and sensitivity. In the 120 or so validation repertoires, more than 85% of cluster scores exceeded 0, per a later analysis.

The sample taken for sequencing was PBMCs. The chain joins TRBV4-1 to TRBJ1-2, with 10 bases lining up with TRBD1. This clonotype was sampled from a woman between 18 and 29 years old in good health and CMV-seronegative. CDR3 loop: CASSQEGTGDIWGYTF. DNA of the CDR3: TGCGCCAGCAGCCAAGAGGGGACAGGGGATATCTGGGGCTACACCTTC.